This record looks at one T cell receptor (beta chain) sequence and its context. The method was immunoSEQ multiplex PCR; TCRdb's version includes in-frame clones alone and lacks a portion of them. The table has 150,000 or so clones, around four fifths seen once. The CDR3 has 12 residues. V was cut by 8 bases and J by 3 bases, with 10 bases left in between. The V gene's germline CDR1 is GTSNPN and CDR2 SVGIG (reference sequence). The donors were in the approximately 120-subject validation cohort; that cohort was separate from the approximately 700-subject first cohort. This sample was taken from a study of cytomegalovirus exposure and HLA in healthy donors.

This TCR was sampled from a man aged 30 to 45 in good health and CMV-seropositive. J is TRBJ2-2 and V is TRBV30; D is unresolved. The sample comprised PBMCs. The CDR3 loop reads CARVEDTGELFF. The DNA of the CDR3 is TGTGCCCGCGTTGAGGACACCGGGGAGCTGTTTTTT. The full variable domain, in which reference TRBV30 and TRBJ2-2 provide the parts outside the CDR3, is SQTIHQWPATLVQPVGSPLSLECTVEGTSNPNLYWYRQAAGRGLQLLFYSVGIGQISSEVPQNLSASRPQDRQFILSSKKLLLSDSGFYLCARVEDTGELFFGEGSRLTVL.